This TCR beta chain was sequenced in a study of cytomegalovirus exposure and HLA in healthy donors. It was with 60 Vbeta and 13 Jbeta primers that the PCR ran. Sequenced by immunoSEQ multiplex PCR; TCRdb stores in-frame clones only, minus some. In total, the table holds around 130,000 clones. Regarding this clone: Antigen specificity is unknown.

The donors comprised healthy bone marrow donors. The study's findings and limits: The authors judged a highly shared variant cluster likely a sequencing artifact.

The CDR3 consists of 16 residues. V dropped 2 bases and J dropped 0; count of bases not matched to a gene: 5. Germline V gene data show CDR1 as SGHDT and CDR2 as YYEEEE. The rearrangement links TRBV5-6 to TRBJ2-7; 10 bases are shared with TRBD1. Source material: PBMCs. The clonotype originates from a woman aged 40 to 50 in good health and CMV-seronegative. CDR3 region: CASSFTTGGNSYEQYV. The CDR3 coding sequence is TGTGCCAGCAGCTTTACGACAGGGGGCAACTCCTACGAGCAGTACGTC.